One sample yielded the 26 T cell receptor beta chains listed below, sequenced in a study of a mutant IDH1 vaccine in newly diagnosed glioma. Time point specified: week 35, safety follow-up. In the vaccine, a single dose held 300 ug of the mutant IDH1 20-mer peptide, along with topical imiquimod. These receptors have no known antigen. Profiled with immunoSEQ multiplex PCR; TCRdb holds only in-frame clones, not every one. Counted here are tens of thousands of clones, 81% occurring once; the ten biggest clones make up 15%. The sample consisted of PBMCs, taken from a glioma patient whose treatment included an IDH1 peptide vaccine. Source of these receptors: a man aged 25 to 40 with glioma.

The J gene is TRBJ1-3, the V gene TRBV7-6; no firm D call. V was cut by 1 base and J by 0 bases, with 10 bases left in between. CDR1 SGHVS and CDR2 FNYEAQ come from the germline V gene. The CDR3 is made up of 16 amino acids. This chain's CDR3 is CASSLETLSSGNTIYF. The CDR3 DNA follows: TGTGCCAGCAGCTTAGAGACATTGAGCTCTGGAAACACCATATATTTT.

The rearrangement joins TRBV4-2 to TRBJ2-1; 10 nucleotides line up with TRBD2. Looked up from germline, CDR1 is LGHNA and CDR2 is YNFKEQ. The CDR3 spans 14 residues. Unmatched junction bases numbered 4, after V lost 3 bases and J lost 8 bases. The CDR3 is CASSQGTSVDEQFF. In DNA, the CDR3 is TGTGCCAGCAGCCAGGGGACTAGCGTCGATGAGCAGTTCTTC.

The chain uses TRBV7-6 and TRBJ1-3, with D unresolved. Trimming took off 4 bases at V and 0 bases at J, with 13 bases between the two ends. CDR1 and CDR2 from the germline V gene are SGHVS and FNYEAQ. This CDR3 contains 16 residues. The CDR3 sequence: CASSSRDPSSGNTIYF. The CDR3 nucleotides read TGTGCCAGCAGCTCCCGGGATCCGAGCTCTGGAAACACCATATATTTT.

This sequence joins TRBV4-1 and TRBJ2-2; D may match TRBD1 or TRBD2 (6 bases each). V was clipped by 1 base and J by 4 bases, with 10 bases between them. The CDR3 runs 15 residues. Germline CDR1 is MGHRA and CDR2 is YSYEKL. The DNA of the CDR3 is TGCGCCAGCAGCCAAGGGGGGCGGGGCACCGGGGAGCTGTTTTTT. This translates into CASSQGGRGTGELFF.

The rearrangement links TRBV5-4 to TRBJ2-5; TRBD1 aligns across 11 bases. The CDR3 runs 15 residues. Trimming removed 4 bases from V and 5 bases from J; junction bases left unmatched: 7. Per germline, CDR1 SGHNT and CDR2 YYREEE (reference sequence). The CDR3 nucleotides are TGTGCCAGCAGCGGGGGGACAGGGGGAGTGGAGACCCAGTACTTC. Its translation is CASSGGTGGVETQYF. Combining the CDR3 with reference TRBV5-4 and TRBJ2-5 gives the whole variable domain ETGVTQSPTHLIKTRGQQVTLRCSSQSGHNTVSWYQQALGQGPQFIFQYYREEENGRGNFPPRFSGLQFPNYSSELNVNALELDDSALYLCASSGGTGGVETQYFGPGTRLLVL.

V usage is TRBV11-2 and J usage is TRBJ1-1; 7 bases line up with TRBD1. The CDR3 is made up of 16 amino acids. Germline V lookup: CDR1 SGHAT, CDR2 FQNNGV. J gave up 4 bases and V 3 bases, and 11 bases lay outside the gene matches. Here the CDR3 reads CASSFSLGGPGTEAFF. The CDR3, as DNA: TGTGCCAGCAGCTTCTCTTTAGGGGGCCCGGGCACTGAAGCTTTCTTT.

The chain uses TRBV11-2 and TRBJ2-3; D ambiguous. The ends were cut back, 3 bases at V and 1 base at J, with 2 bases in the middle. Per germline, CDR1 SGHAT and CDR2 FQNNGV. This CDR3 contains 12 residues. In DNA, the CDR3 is TGTGCCAGCAGCTTCCGCACAGATACGCAGTATTTT. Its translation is CASSFRTDTQYF. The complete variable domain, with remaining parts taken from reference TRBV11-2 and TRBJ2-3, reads EAGVAQSPRYKIIEKRQSVAFWCNPISGHATLYWYQQILGQGPKLLIQFQNNGVVDDSQLPKDRFSAERLKGVDSTLKIQPAKLEDSAVYLCASSFRTDTQYFGPGTRLTVL.

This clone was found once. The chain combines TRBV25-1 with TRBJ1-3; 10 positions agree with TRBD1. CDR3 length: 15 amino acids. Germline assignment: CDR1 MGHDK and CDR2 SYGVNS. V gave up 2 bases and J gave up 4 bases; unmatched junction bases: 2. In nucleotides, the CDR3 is TGTGCCAGCAGTGAAGGACAGGGGGGAGGAAACACCATATATTTT. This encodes CASSEGQGGGNTIYF.

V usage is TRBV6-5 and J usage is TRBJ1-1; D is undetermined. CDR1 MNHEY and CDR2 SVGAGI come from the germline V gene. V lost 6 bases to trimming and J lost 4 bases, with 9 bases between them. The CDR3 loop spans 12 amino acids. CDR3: CASRTASTEAFF. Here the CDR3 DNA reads TGTGCCAGCAGGACGGCTTCCACTGAAGCTTTCTTT.

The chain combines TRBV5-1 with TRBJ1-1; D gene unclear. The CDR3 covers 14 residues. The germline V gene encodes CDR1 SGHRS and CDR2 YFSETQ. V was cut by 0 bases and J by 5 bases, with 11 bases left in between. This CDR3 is CASSLGSRVTEAFF. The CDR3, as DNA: TGCGCCAGCAGCTTGGGGTCCCGGGTTACTGAAGCTTTCTTT. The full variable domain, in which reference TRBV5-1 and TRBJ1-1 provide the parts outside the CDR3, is KAGVTQTPRYLIKTRGQQVTLSCSPISGHRSVSWYQQTPGQGLQFLFEYFSETQRNKGNFPGRFSGRQFSNSRSEMNVSTLELGDSALYLCASSLGSRVTEAFFGQGTRLTVV.

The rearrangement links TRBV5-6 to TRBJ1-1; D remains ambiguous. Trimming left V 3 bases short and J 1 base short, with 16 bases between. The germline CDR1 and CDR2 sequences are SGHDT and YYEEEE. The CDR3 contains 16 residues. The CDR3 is CASSSGLWEGNTEAFF. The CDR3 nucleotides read TGTGCCAGCAGCTCCGGATTGTGGGAGGGGAACACTGAAGCTTTCTTT.

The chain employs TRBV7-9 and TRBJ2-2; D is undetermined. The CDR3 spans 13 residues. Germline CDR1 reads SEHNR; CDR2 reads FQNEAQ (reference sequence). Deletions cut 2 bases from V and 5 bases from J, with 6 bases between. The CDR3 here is CASSLLVTGELFF. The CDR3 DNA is TGTGCCAGCAGCTTATTAGTTACCGGGGAGCTGTTTTTT.

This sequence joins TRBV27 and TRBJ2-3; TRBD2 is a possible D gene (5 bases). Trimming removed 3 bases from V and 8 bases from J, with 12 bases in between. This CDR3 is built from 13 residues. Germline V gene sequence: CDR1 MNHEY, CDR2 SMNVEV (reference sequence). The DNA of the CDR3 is TGTGCCAGCAGTTTTACGGTAGGAGGTACGCAGTATTTT. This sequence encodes CASSFTVGGTQYF.

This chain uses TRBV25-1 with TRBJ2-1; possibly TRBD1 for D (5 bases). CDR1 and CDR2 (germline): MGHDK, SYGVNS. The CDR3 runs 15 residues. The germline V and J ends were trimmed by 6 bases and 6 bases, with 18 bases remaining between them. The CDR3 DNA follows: TGTGCCAGCAGCCTAAACCGGGCAGGGCTCAATGAGCAGTTCTTC. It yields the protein CASSLNRAGLNEQFF. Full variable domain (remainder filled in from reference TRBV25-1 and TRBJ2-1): EADIYQTPRYLVIGTGKKITLECSQTMGHDKMYWYQQDPGMELHLIHYSYGVNSTEKGDLSSESTVSRIRTEHFPLTLESARPSHTSQYLCASSLNRAGLNEQFFGPGTRLTVL.

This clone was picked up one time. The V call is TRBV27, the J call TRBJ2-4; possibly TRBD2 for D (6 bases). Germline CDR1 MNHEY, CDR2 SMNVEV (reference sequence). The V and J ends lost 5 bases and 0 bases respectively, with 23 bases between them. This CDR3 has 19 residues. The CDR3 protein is CASSPQSVAVSLAKNIQYF. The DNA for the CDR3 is TGTGCCAGCAGTCCTCAGTCGGTAGCGGTTTCCTTAGCCAAAAACATTCAGTACTTC.

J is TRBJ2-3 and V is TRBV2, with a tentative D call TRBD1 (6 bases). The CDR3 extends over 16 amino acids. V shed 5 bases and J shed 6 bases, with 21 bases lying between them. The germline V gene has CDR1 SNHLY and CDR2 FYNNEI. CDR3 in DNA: TGTGCCAGCAGTCTCAGGGGCGGGCGACAGAGGGATACGCAGTATTTT. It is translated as CASSLRGGRQRDTQYF.

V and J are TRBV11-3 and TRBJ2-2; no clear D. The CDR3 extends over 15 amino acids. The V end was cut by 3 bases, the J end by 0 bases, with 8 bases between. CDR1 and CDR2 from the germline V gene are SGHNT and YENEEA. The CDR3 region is CASSLGGANTGELFF. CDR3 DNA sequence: TGTGCCAGCAGCTTGGGTGGAGCGAACACCGGGGAGCTGTTTTTT.

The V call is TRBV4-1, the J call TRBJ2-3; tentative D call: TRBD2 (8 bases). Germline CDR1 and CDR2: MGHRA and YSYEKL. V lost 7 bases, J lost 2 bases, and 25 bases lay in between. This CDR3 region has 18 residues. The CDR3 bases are TGCGCCAGCACGAGGGGGCCACAGCGGGAGCCCCTCACAGATACGCAGTATTTT. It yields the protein CASTRGPQREPLTDTQYF.

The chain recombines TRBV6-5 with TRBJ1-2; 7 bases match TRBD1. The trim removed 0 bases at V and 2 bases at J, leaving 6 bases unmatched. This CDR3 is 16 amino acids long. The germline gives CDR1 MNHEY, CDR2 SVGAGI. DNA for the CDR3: TGTGCCAGCAGTTACTCGACGACAGGGCGGAACTATGGCTACACCTTC. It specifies CASSYSTTGRNYGYTF.

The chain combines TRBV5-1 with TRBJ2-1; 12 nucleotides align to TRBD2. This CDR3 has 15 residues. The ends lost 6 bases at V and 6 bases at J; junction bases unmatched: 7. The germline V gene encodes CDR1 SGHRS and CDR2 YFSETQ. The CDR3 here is CASNPGTSGFNEQFF. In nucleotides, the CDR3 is TGCGCCAGCAATCCCGGGACTAGCGGGTTCAATGAGCAGTTCTTC.

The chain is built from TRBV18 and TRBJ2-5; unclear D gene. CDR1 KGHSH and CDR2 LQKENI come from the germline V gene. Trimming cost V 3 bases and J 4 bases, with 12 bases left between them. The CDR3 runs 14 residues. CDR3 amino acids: CASSPEQDGETQYF. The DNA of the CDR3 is TGTGCCAGCTCACCCGAGCAAGACGGAGAGACCCAGTACTTC.

The CDR3 bases are TGTGCCAGCAGTGAAATGGGCTGGGTACCCTCCTACAATGAGCAGTTCTTC. Amino acid sequence: CASSEMGWVPSYNEQFF. The J gene is TRBJ2-1, the V gene TRBV6-4; D gene uncertain. Trimming cost V 3 bases and J 0 bases, with 15 bases left between them. The CDR3 length is 17 residues. Germline CDR1 is MRHNA and CDR2 is SNTAGT.

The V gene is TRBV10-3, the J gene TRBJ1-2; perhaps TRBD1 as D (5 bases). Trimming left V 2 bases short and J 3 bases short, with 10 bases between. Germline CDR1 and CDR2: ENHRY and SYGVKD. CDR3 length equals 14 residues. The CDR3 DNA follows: TGTGCCATCAGTGAGCCCAGGGATCACTATGGCTACACCTTC. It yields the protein CAISEPRDHYGYTF.

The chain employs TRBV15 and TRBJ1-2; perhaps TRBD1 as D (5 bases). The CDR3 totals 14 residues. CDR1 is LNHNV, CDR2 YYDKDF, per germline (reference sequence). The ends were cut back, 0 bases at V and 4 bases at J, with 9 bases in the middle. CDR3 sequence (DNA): TGTGCCACCAGCAGAGAGGGGCAGCTCTATGGCTACACCTTC. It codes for CATSREGQLYGYTF.

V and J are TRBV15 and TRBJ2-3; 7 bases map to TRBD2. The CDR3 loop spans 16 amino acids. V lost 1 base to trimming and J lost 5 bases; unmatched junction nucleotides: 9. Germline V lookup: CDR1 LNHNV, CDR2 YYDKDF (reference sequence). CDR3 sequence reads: CATSRAPGGSQDTQYF. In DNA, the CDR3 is TGTGCCACCAGCAGAGCCCCCGGCGGGAGTCAAGATACGCAGTATTTT.

The chain's CDR3 is CASSLGDIYQETQYF. The CDR3 DNA sequence: TGCGCCAGCAGCTTGGGGGACATTTATCAAGAGACCCAGTACTTC. This rearrangement joins TRBV5-1 to TRBJ2-5; maybe TRBD1 (6 bases). V lost 0 bases to trimming and J lost 2 bases, with 11 bases between them. The CDR3 is 15 residues long. Germline V gene sequence: CDR1 SGHRS, CDR2 YFSETQ.